This T cell receptor (beta chain) originates from a study of blood T cell repertoires in COVID-19. This clone has just one count. There are 13 residues in the CDR3. The germline V gene encodes CDR1 LGHDT and CDR2 YNNKEL (reference sequence). V was shortened by 3 bases and J by 6 bases, with 11 bases between the two germline ends. Assay: immunoSEQ multiplex PCR; the TCRdb copy retains only in-frame clones and omits some. The repertoire holds about 250,000 clones, roughly 86% seen once, with roughly 1.6% in the top ten. The genes are TRBV3-1 (or the pseudogene TRBV3-2) and TRBJ1-2, with D perhaps TRBD1 (5 bases). This sequence was found in a woman in her sixties or seventies who had recovered from COVID-19. What was sequenced was peripheral blood. The CDR3 is CASSQVRANGYTF. CDR3 nucleotide sequence: TGTGCCAGCAGCCAGGTCAGGGCAAATGGCTACACCTTC.